Presented here are 31 T cell receptor beta chains from one specimen sequenced in a study of T-cell reconstitution after alpha-beta-depleted transplantation in children. Unique molecular identifiers were built into the TCRbeta library. TCRdb re-derived calls from the PCR reads in MiXCR, one entry per CDR3 protein. Among approximately 500,000 distinct CDR3 sequences listed, over 25% were seen once. Sequences were derived from PBMCs, sampled before TCRalphabeta/CD19-depleted stem cell transplant. The receptors were gathered from a boy younger than two with Wiskott-Aldrich syndrome, due to receive a stem cell transplant.

The chain recombines TRBV6-5 with TRBJ1-5; D gene ambiguous. Looked up from germline, CDR1 is MNHEY and CDR2 is SVGAGI. The CDR3 has 14 residues. The V and J ends lost 2 bases and 3 bases respectively, with 8 bases between them. CDR3 sequence reads: CASSYGPANQPQHF. The CDR3, as DNA: TGTGCCAGCAGTTACGGGCCAGCCAATCAGCCCCAGCATTTT.

The V call is TRBV4-1, the J call TRBJ2-1; TRBD2 agrees at 10 bases. Germline loops: CDR1 MGHRA, CDR2 YSYEKL. This CDR3 is 17 amino acids long. The V segment lost 2 bases and the J segment 5 bases; nucleotides outside the gene matches: 9. The CDR3 is CASSQKVAGGGDNEQFF. CDR3 in DNA: TGCGCCAGCAGCCAAAAGGTAGCGGGAGGTGGAGACAATGAGCAGTTCTTC.

This clonotype was counted between two and nine times. The gene calls are TRBV5-1 and TRBJ2-7; D not certain. Trimming stripped 2 bases from V and 3 bases from J, with 12 bases between. Germline CDR1 SGHRS, CDR2 YFSETQ. This CDR3 has 14 amino acids. Written as DNA, the CDR3 is TGCGCCAGCAGCTTAGGAGCTAAGGGCTACGAGCAGTACTTC. Its protein product is CASSLGAKGYEQYF.

This clonotype was seen once. This rearrangement joins TRBV20-1 to TRBJ1-1, with TRBD1 matching 7 bases. The CDR3 is 14 amino acids. CDR1 is DFQATT and CDR2 is SNEGSKA in the germline V gene (reference sequence). J gave up 1 base and V 5 bases, and 7 bases lay outside the gene matches. The CDR3 nucleotides are TGCAGTGCTTTTACAGGGGTTGGGAACACTGAAGCTTTCTTT. It encodes CSAFTGVGNTEAFF.

The J gene is TRBJ2-7, the V gene TRBV20-1; TRBD1 agrees at 8 bases. The junction had 5 bases not matched to a gene; V was cut back by 1 base and J by 3 bases. This CDR3 has 14 residues. In germline, CDR1 is DFQATT, CDR2 SNEGSKA (reference sequence). The CDR3 DNA reads TGCAGTGCTAGAGCCAGGGGGCTCGGCTACGAGCAGTACTTC. Encoded protein: CSARARGLGYEQYF.

This chain links TRBV4-1 with TRBJ1-5; D perhaps matches TRBD1 (5 bases). Germline assignment: CDR1 MGHRA and CDR2 YSYEKL. The CDR3 runs 15 residues. Trimming stripped 0 bases from V and 5 bases from J, with 11 bases between. This CDR3 is CASSQEEGQDQPQHF. DNA for the CDR3: TGCGCCAGCAGCCAAGAGGAGGGGCAGGATCAGCCCCAGCATTTT.

The chain couples TRBV24-1 to TRBJ2-3; 11 positions match TRBD2. CDR3 length: 16 amino acids. The V gene's germline CDR1 is KGHDR and CDR2 SFDVKD. The J segment lost 2 bases and the V segment lost 5 bases, leaving 5 bases of the junction unmatched. For the CDR3, the DNA is TGTGCCACCAGTGGAGGGACTAGCGGTCCCACAGATACGCAGTATTTT. Its translation is CATSGGTSGPTDTQYF.

As for this clonotype: The junction shows a germline mismatch at one end, possibly a read error. The rearrangement joins TRBV5-1 to TRBJ2-1, with D uncertain. The CDR3 has 12 residues. Germline lookup yields CDR1 SGHRS and CDR2 YFSETQ. The CDR3 sequence is CASGDLNNGQFF. DNA for the CDR3: TGCGCCAGCGGTGACCTAAACAATGGGCAGTTCTTC.

In its sample, this clonotype was seen a few times. The chain is built from TRBV5-1 and TRBJ2-7, with 8 nucleotides matching TRBD1. This CDR3 has 12 residues. V lost 5 bases to trimming and J lost 5 bases; unmatched junction nucleotides: 3. Looked up from germline, CDR1 is SGHRS and CDR2 is YFSETQ. The CDR3 here is CASRTGADEQYF. The DNA of the CDR3 is TGCGCCAGCAGGACAGGGGCGGACGAGCAGTACTTC.

The chain couples TRBV28 to TRBJ2-5; 7 positions agree with TRBD2. The CDR3 contains 17 residues. V shed 3 bases, J shed 1 base, and the junction held 11 bases outside the gene matches. Germline CDR1 is MDHEN and CDR2 is SYDVKM. The chain's CDR3 is CASSFHSLAVSQETQYF. The CDR3 nucleotides read TGTGCCAGCAGTTTTCATTCTCTAGCGGTATCCCAAGAGACCCAGTACTTC.

This chain connects TRBV2 to TRBJ2-1; TRBD2 matches 8 bases. The germline V gene encodes CDR1 SNHLY and CDR2 FYNNEI. The CDR3 is made up of 16 amino acids. Unmatched junction bases numbered 10, after V lost 6 bases and J lost 3 bases. The CDR3, as DNA: TGTGCCAGCAGGCTGGGCAGGACTAGCTTCTACAATGAGCAGTTCTTC. This gives the protein CASRLGRTSFYNEQFF.

This clonotype was found once. The chain has TRBV5-1 and TRBJ2-1; TRBD2 matches 9 bases. CDR1 is SGHRS and CDR2 is YFSETQ in the germline V gene. This CDR3 has 16 residues. The trim removed 7 bases at V and 0 bases at J, leaving 8 bases unmatched. The DNA for the CDR3 is TGCGCCAGCCGTTTAGCGGGAGCGGGCTCCTACAATGAGCAGTTCTTC. Protein product: CASRLAGAGSYNEQFF.

The CDR3 DNA is TGTGCCAGCAGCCAAGGTATAGCCAAAAACATTCAGTACTTC. Translating it yields CASSQGIAKNIQYF. The rearrangement links TRBV3-1 to TRBJ2-4; no firm D call. The CDR3 covers 14 residues. Per the germline V gene, CDR1 is LGHDT and CDR2 is YNNKEL (reference sequence). Trimming removed 1 base at V and 0 bases at J, with 4 bases between. The full variable domain, rest sourced from reference TRBV3-1 and TRBJ2-4, is DTAVSQTPKYLVTQMGNDKSIKCEQNLGHDTMYWYKQDSKKFLKIMFSYNNKELIINETVPNRFSPKSPDKAHLNLHINSLELGDSAVYFCASSQGIAKNIQYFGAGTRLSVL.

The chain carries TRBV5-1 and TRBJ2-1, with D perhaps matching TRBD2 (5 bases). The V and J ends lost 0 bases and 6 bases respectively, with 19 bases between them. Germline V gene data show CDR1 as SGHRS and CDR2 as YFSETQ. The CDR3 has 17 residues. CDR3 sequence reads: CASSLGGRGARGNEQFF. CDR3 in DNA: TGCGCCAGCAGCTTGGGAGGTCGGGGTGCGCGTGGCAATGAGCAGTTCTTC.

The V call is TRBV28, the J call TRBJ1-5; D is uncertain. V gave up 3 bases and J gave up 6 bases, with 9 bases separating them. The CDR3 extends over 13 amino acids. Per germline, CDR1 MDHEN and CDR2 SYDVKM. The CDR3 DNA sequence: TGTGCCAGCAGTTTGCCCCTGGGTCAGCCCCAGCATTTT. It is translated as CASSLPLGQPQHF. The whole variable domain, remainder taken from reference TRBV28 and TRBJ1-5, is DVKVTQSSRYLVKRTGEKVFLECVQDMDHENMFWYRQDPGLGLRLIYFSYDVKMKEKGDIPEGYSVSREKKERFSLILESASTNQTSMYLCASSLPLGQPQHFGDGTRLSIL.

The J gene is TRBJ2-3, the V gene TRBV5-6; either TRBD1 or TRBD2 may supply D (5 bases each). Germline assignment: CDR1 SGHDT and CDR2 YYEEEE. V lost 7 bases to trimming and J lost 6 bases, with 18 bases between them. CDR3 length: 14 amino acids. CDR3 in amino acids: CASGPGTLGDTQYF. The CDR3 bases are TGTGCCAGCGGCCCCGGGACCCTGGGGGATACGCAGTATTTT.

This clonotype turned up a few times. V gene TRBV12-3 or TRBV12-4 combines with J gene TRBJ2-7, with TRBD2 as a possible D gene (6 bases). Trimming took 6 bases from V and 4 from J, leaving 19 bases between them. The CDR3 runs to 15 residues. CDR3 sequence (DNA): TGTGCCAGCAGGAATTCTGCGGGACCCTTTTACGAGCAGTACTTC. Amino acid sequence: CASRNSAGPFYEQYF.

The rearrangement uses TRBV27 and TRBJ2-1; D is perhaps TRBD2 (5 bases). Germline V gives CDR1 MNHEY, CDR2 SMNVEV (reference sequence). This CDR3 has 13 residues. V dropped 6 bases and J dropped 14 bases, with 20 bases sitting between them. The chain's CDR3 is CASSKLPRGTEFF. In nucleotides, the CDR3 is TGTGCCAGCAGCAAACTCCCTCGGGGAACTGAGTTCTTC.

The chain recombines TRBV20-1 with TRBJ1-5; D is perhaps TRBD1 (5 bases). With 2 bases removed from V and 2 bases from J, the gap between germline ends came to 13 bases. The length of the CDR3 is 15 residues. Germline V gene lookup returns CDR1 DFQATT and CDR2 SNEGSKA (reference sequence). For the CDR3, the DNA is TGCAGTGCTAGAATTTGGGGGGATGGCAATCAGCCCCAGCATTTT. As protein: CSARIWGDGNQPQHF.

The table lists this clonotype with a few counts. The genes are TRBV5-1 and TRBJ2-7, with D possibly TRBD2 on 5 matching bases. V was cut by 0 bases and J by 2 bases, with 12 bases left in between. Germline CDR1 reads SGHRS; CDR2 reads YFSETQ. CDR3 length: 15 residues. The CDR3 coding sequence is TGCGCCAGCAGCTTGGCTTCGGGGTTTGCCTACGAGCAGTACTTC. Amino acids: CASSLASGFAYEQYF.

This chain uses TRBV4-1 with TRBJ2-1; 8 bases match TRBD2. CDR1 and CDR2 from the germline V gene are MGHRA and YSYEKL. The CDR3 covers 20 residues. Trimming at V came to 0 bases and at J to 0 bases, leaving 13 bases not matched to a gene. In nucleotides, the CDR3 is TGCGCCAGCAGCCAAGATCCTAAGAGACTAGCGTCCAGCTCCTACAATGAGCAGTTCTTC. Amino acid sequence: CASSQDPKRLASSSYNEQFF.

This clonotype was found a few times. The CDR3 spells CSVEGTGGPHPTDTQYF. Written as DNA, the CDR3 is TGCAGCGTTGAAGGAACGGGGGGCCCTCACCCCACAGATACGCAGTATTTT. The J gene is TRBJ2-3, the V gene TRBV29-1; possibly TRBD2 for D (7 bases). The germline CDR1 and CDR2 sequences are SQVTM and ANQGSEA. The CDR3 runs 17 residues. Trimming took off 1 base at V and 2 bases at J, with 19 bases between the two ends.

The rearrangement links TRBV29-1 to TRBJ2-7, with unresolved D. Germline assignment: CDR1 SQVTM and CDR2 ANQGSEA. The germline V and J ends were trimmed by 6 bases and 0 bases, with 18 bases remaining between them. This CDR3 spans 15 amino acids. CDR3 bases: TGCAGCGTCGGCTTTACCTCCGCTACCTCCTACGAGCAGTACTTC. Amino acid sequence: CSVGFTSATSYEQYF.

This clonotype was recorded a few times. The chain joins TRBV12-3 or TRBV12-4 to TRBJ2-7; 8 bases match TRBD2. The CDR3 has 16 residues. The V segment lost 7 bases and the J segment 1 base; nucleotides outside the gene matches: 12. This CDR3 is CASTRGGGRSSYEQYF. The CDR3 DNA reads as TGTGCCAGCACCAGGGGTGGCGGGAGGTCTTCCTACGAGCAGTACTTC.

The CDR3 region has the DNA TGCAGTGCTAGCGGAGCGGGAGTACGGGATACGCAGTATTTT. This codes for CSASGAGVRDTQYF. J is TRBJ2-3 and V is TRBV20-1, with TRBD2 matching over 8 bases. The trim removed 3 bases at V and 6 bases at J, leaving 8 bases unmatched. Germline lookup yields CDR1 DFQATT and CDR2 SNEGSKA (reference sequence). There are 14 residues in the CDR3.

Only a few counts were recorded for this clonotype. The chain couples TRBV20-1 to TRBJ1-1, with a possible D match to TRBD1 (5 bases). The CDR3 runs to 12 residues. Germline lookup yields CDR1 DFQATT and CDR2 SNEGSKA (reference sequence). Trimming removed 6 bases from V and 8 bases from J, with 16 bases in between. CDR3 sequence: CSARGLRKEAFF. Here the CDR3 DNA reads TGCAGTGCCCGGGGGTTGCGGAAAGAAGCTTTCTTT.

A few counts support this clonotype. The J gene is TRBJ1-2, the V gene TRBV29-1; 7 bases match TRBD1. CDR1 is SQVTM and CDR2 is ANQGSEA in the germline V gene. The V and J ends lost 6 bases and 5 bases, in that order; junction bases with no gene match: 6. CDR3 size: 12 residues. The CDR3 spells CSVMTGIYGYTF. The CDR3 DNA follows: TGCAGCGTGATGACAGGGATTTATGGCTACACCTTC.

The chain couples TRBV7-6 to TRBJ2-1, with D perhaps assigned TRBD1 or TRBD2 (5 bases each). This CDR3 spans 16 amino acids. Germline loops: CDR1 SGHVS, CDR2 FNYEAQ. V lost 2 bases, J lost 0 bases, and 11 bases lay in between. The DNA for the CDR3 is TGTGCCAGCAGCTTATTCAAGGGGAGCTCCTACAATGAGCAGTTCTTC. Amino acids: CASSLFKGSSYNEQFF.

A few counts support this clonotype. The chain couples TRBV5-5 to TRBJ1-5; 8 bases are a match to TRBD1. This CDR3 has 18 amino acids. The ends lost 4 bases at V and 0 bases at J; junction bases unmatched: 12. The germline gives CDR1 SGHKS, CDR2 YYEKEE (reference sequence). Here the CDR3 reads CASSDGQGLGYSNQPQHF. CDR3 nucleotide sequence: TGTGCCAGCAGCGACGGACAGGGTTTGGGCTATAGCAATCAGCCCCAGCATTTT.

V is TRBV4-2 and J is TRBJ2-7; 8 bases map to TRBD2. The CDR3 spans 16 residues. Trimming at V came to 1 base and at J to 0 bases, leaving 5 bases not matched to a gene. Germline lookup yields CDR1 LGHNA and CDR2 YNFKEQ. The CDR3 sequence is CASSQVTGGNSYEQYF. The CDR3 coding sequence is TGTGCCAGCAGCCAAGTGACGGGAGGGAACTCCTACGAGCAGTACTTC.

This chain connects TRBV7-9 to TRBJ1-4; the D gene is possibly TRBD1 (5 bases). CDR1 and CDR2 from the germline V gene are SEHNR and FQNEAQ (reference sequence). This CDR3 region has 16 residues. Trimming stripped 3 bases from V and 3 bases from J, with 14 bases between. DNA of the CDR3: TGTGCCAGCAGCTTCTCAGGGATATCAGCTAATGAAAAACTGTTTTTT. Amino acids: CASSFSGISANEKLFF. The whole variable domain, filled in from reference TRBV7-9 and TRBJ1-4, reads DTGVSQNPRHKITKRGQNVTFRCDPISEHNRLYWYRQTLGQGPEFLTYFQNEAQLEKSRLLSDRFSAERPKGSFSTLEIQRTEQGDSAMYLCASSFSGISANEKLFFGSGTQLSVL.